This TCR beta chain was documented in a study of shared clonotypes between healthy human individuals (dated by TCRdb to 2020 to 2021). The study in broad terms: The cohort included three men and a couple of women between 18 and 49 years of age. To estimate repertoire size and how much clonotype sharing occurs between individuals, the study deeply sequenced the blood TCR repertoires of several healthy adults. Different laboratories and diverse techniques were used to prepare libraries and sequence TCR repertoires, to increase sequencing depth and limit assay-specific biases. Each donor's leukapheresis produced roughly between about 0.9 and 9.5 billion PBMCs. Per donor, three plates each were used for CD4 naive and CD4 memory, two for CD8 naive, and one for CD8 memory. The investigation overall reported the following: Incomplete sequencing was indicated by rarefaction of sorted-subset datasets, despite the large sequencing depth. Across a handful of donors, around 5% of naive CD4, 3% to 4% of naive CD8, roughly 2.3% of memory CD4, and under 0.45% of memory CD8 clonotypes were shared. Pairwise subsampling led to the expectation that sequencing depth would affect the degree of clonotype sharing among donors. The genetic and exposure-history diversity represented was limited by the small number of donors. Larger estimated clonotype richness was generally found for naive subsets than for memory subsets. Only blood was sampled, and tissue TCR repertoires likely differ from those in blood. Higher generation probabilities were observed for clonotypes shared by all four sorted-subset donors than for non-shared clonotypes.

A word on this clone: The antigen it binds to is not known. Base qualities are missing; no much larger clone stands one base away.

TCR CDR3 regions were amplified from genomic DNA by multiplex PCR using the deep immunoSEQ assay. Extracted genomic DNA from each cell subset was distributed evenly across all wells of several immunoSEQ 96-well plates, and each plate was treated as a replicate. Each replicate PCR for sorted subsets received around 210 ng genomic DNA, equal to tens of thousands of T cell genomes. The purified libraries were quantified using a Qubit 3.0 fluorometer, sized with a Bioanalyzer 2100, and then quantified again using the KAPA Library Quantification kit. A separate single-read 150-cycle Illumina NextSeq 550 flow cell was used to sequence each immunoSEQ 96-well plate. Turning to the authors' computational methods: Because only junctional sequences without quality scores were contained in the immunoSEQ output, filtering matching that applied to full-length reads could not be performed. To assign V/J genes and CDR3, sequences were annotated against IMGT germline references using PyIR, a Python wrapper for IgBLAST v1.9. Any read was removed if the V/J assignment was weak (E-value above 1e-6), the CDR3 was missing, or the read contained stop codons, out-of-frame junctions, or ambiguous translated residues. A V3J clonotype was defined by an identical inferred V gene, J gene, and CDR3 amino acid sequence. To compute the percentage overlap between repertoires, the number of shared unique clonotypes was divided by the size of the smaller repertoire. Repertoire richness was assessed with RTK rarefaction, the Chao1 estimator, and Recon v2.1 estimates of unobserved clonotypes. OLGA was used to compute generation probabilities for all TCRbeta clonotypes that the gDNA method yielded from four donors. Held by TCRdb, this immuneACCESS table contains in-frame sequences only and omits some clones. Under half of the omission traces to an unresolved V gene where checked; the cause of the rest is unknown. V, J and clone size were drawn from that table, and D and trimming were deduced from the DNA. The sample table records 550,000 to 700,000 clones; approximately 73% of these occur just once. Of the sample, more than 1.5% is held by the ten largest clones.

Healthy HIV-negative adults with no recently reported acute infections or vaccinations were included as donors. Every donor was a Caucasian adult living in Nashville, Tennessee, USA. CD4+ T cells were enriched by magnetic negative selection, after which naive cells were positively selected on CD45RA and the negative fraction was taken as the memory subset. After blood collection by leukapheresis, PBMCs were isolated using Ficoll-Histopaque density gradient centrifugation and then cryopreserved in the vapor phase of liquid nitrogen. Analytical flow cytometry was used to check the purity and quantity of every magnetically sorted T cell population. Genomic DNA was isolated from every sorted fraction and measured by UV absorbance on a Nanodrop 2000c. The CDR3 spans 13 residues, from the cysteine through the phenylalanine. CDR3 DNA is the only sequence kept; it has 39 bases, read in frame from the first base. A distance of 11 bases separates the germline ends of V and J, which lose 8 bases and 2 bases respectively. According to the germline V gene, CDR1 reads ENHRY and CDR2 reads SYGVKD.

Sequenced: memory CD4+ T cells sorted from blood. The cell subset or site label of this sample denotes: CD45RA-negative fraction. This sequence uses TRBV10-3 and TRBJ2-3; the D gene may be TRBD1 or TRBD2, since each aligns over 6 bases. The TCR originated in a woman aged 25 to 39 in good health. The encoded CDR3 is CAIARGPTDTQYF. The DNA sequence reads TGTGCCATCGCCCGGGGGCCCACAGATACGCAGTATTTT.